This is a list of T cell receptor beta chains from one sample in a study of T cell responses to AZD1222 COVID-19 vaccine. The protocol was immunoSEQ multiplex PCR, while the TCRdb copy is restricted to in-frame clones and leaves out a portion. Found here are more than 140,000 clones, 88% of them singletons; the top ten hold 3% to 3.5%. The sample here was peripheral blood, taken on day 0 of MenACWY control vaccination. Every receptor here comes from an adult in good health. CDR3s include the opening cysteine and the closing phenylalanine or tryptophan. Fields, in order: clone size, J gene, V gene, D gene, CDR3 DNA, CDR3 protein. The D gene is left open where the match is weak. Only part of the rows carry a size: once, few, many, or a class if the clone is expanded.

size: -; J: TRBJ2-4; V: TRBV19; D: -; DNA: TGTGCCACCCCTGAGGGGGGGTCCAAAAACATTCAGTACTTC; CDR3: CATPEGGSKNIQYF
size: -; J: TRBJ2-5; V: TRBV9; D: TRBD1; DNA: TGTGCCAGCAGCGAAGGGGGACAGAAGGAGACCCAGTACTTC; CDR3: CASSEGGQKETQYF
size: -; J: TRBJ2-4; V: TRBV6-5; D: TRBD1; DNA: TGTGCCAGCAGTCCTAACAGGGGGGACATTCAGTACTTC; CDR3: CASSPNRGDIQYF
size: -; J: TRBJ1-1; V: TRBV28; D: TRBD1; DNA: TGTGCCAGCAGGTTCCGGGACAGGGTGAACACTGAAGCTTTCTTT; CDR3: CASRFRDRVNTEAFF
size: -; J: TRBJ2-1; V: TRBV6-5; D: TRBD2; DNA: TGTGCCAGCAGTTTAGCTAGCGGGAGGCAATACAATGAGCAGTTCTTC; CDR3: CASSLASGRQYNEQFF
size: -; J: TRBJ1-1; V: TRBV3-1/TRBV3-2; D: -; DNA: TGTGCCAGCAGCCAAGAGACAGCCCAGAACACTGAAGCTTTCTTT; CDR3: CASSQETAQNTEAFF
size: -; J: TRBJ1-4; V: TRBV5-6; D: -; DNA: TGTGCCAGCAGCACTCCGGGGCTAACGAATGAAAAACTGTTTTTT; CDR3: CASSTPGLTNEKLFF
size: -; J: TRBJ2-6; V: TRBV4-1; D: TRBD1; DNA: TGCGCCAGCAGCCAAGAGCCCGGGACAGTGTTATCTGGGGCCAACGTCCTGACTTTC; CDR3: CASSQEPGTVLSGANVLTF
size: -; J: TRBJ1-2; V: TRBV6-2/TRBV6-3; D: -; DNA: TGTGCCAGCAGTTTGAGATATCAGGCGTCTCCCCGTAGCCCTGCCAGCTACACCTTC; CDR3: CASSLRYQASPRSPASYTF
size: few; J: TRBJ1-4; V: TRBV7-3; D: TRBD1; DNA: TGTGCCAGCAGCGCCGGACAGGGGGCTGTTGAAAAACTGTTTTTT; CDR3: CASSAGQGAVEKLFF
size: -; J: TRBJ1-2; V: TRBV29-1; D: TRBD1; DNA: TGCAGCGTTGAAGTGGGACAGGGATATGGCTACACCTTC; CDR3: CSVEVGQGYGYTF
size: -; J: TRBJ1-2; V: TRBV29-1; D: -; DNA: TGCAGCGTCGGGTCGTCCCTGGGTTATGGCTACACCTTC; CDR3: CSVGSSLGYGYTF
size: -; J: TRBJ1-6; V: TRBV6-5; D: -; DNA: TGTGCCAGCAGTTACTACCAGTTAGATAATTCACCCCTCCACTTT; CDR3: CASSYYQLDNSPLHF
size: -; J: TRBJ2-7; V: TRBV3-1/TRBV3-2; D: TRBD2; DNA: TGTGCCAGCAGCCATAGCGGGGGGGCCAGGACCTACGAGCAGTACTTC; CDR3: CASSHSGGARTYEQYF
size: -; J: TRBJ1-5; V: TRBV19; D: -; DNA: TGTGCCAGTAGTACAGGGGTTGGCAATCAGCCCCAGCATTTT; CDR3: CASSTGVGNQPQHF
size: few; J: TRBJ2-5; V: TRBV3-1/TRBV3-2; D: -; DNA: TGTGCCAGCAGCCTTTACCAAGAGACCCAGTACTTC; CDR3: CASSLYQETQYF
size: -; J: TRBJ1-1; V: TRBV30; D: -; DNA: TGTGCCTGGACCAGGGCCGTGAGAGACACTGAAGCTTTCTTT; CDR3: CAWTRAVRDTEAFF
size: -; J: TRBJ1-1; V: TRBV14; D: -; DNA: TGTGCCAGCAGCCTCGGTCCCACACTGAAAGCTTTCTTT; CDR3: CASSLGPTLKAFF